This T cell receptor (beta chain) was recorded in a study of somatic mutations in cytotoxic T cells in rheumatoid arthritis. Study as a whole: Nearly 100% purity was obtained when some V beta antibody-stained T-cell populations were flow-sorted; these included V beta1+ cells sequenced for TCRB.

Germline V gives CDR1 SEHNR, CDR2 FQNEAQ (reference sequence). With 5 bases clipped from V and 3 bases from J, the junction kept 9 bases outside the gene matches. The CDR3 loop spans 16 amino acids. The table came from immunoSEQ multiplex PCR; TCRdb's copy has only in-frame clones and leaves some out. The sample yields 6,500 to 7,000 clones, about three quarters seen once. This clone was counted only a few times. Once isolated by positive magnetic bead selection, the CD4+ and CD8+ cells had their purity checked by flow cytometry. Sequencing was done on a sample of CD8+ T cells sorted from blood. This clonotype was sampled from a woman in her sixties or seventies in good health. The chain is built from TRBV7-9 and TRBJ2-2; TRBD1 agrees at 7 bases. The CDR3 DNA reads TGTGCCAGCAGCGCCCGACAGGGTATTGACACCGGGGAGCTGTTTTTT. This translates into CASSARQGIDTGELFF.